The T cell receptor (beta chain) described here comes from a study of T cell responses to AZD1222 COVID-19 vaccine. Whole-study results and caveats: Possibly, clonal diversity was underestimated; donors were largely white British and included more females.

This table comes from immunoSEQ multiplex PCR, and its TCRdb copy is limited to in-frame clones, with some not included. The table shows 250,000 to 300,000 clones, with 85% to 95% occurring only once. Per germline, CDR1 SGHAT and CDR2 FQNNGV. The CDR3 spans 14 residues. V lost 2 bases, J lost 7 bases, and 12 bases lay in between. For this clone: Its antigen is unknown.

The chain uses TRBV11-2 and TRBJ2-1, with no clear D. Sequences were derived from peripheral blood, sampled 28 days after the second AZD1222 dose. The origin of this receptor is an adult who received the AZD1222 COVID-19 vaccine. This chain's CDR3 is CASSLRAVGNEQFF. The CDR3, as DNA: TGTGCCAGCAGCTTAAGGGCCGTGGGGAATGAGCAGTTCTTC.